One T cell receptor (beta chain) is described in this entry. The CDR3 extends over 15 amino acids. The germline V gene has CDR1 WNHNN and CDR2 SYGVQD (reference sequence). V shed 8 bases and J shed 11 bases, with 27 bases lying between them. This specimen belongs to a study of T cell changes during pregnancy in multiple sclerosis. Measured with immunoSEQ multiplex PCR; TCRdb has only the in-frame clones, and not every one. The sample carries 70,000 to 100,000 clones, 90% to 95% recorded once. The source is a female donor with multiple sclerosis, enrolled in a pregnancy study. The chain combines TRBV10-1 with TRBJ1-1; D perhaps matches TRBD1 (6 bases). The material was peripheral blood, obtained in the third trimester of pregnancy. The CDR3 bases are TGCGCCAGCGGAACAGGGTTTCCCCCCTCCCAATGGGCTTTCTTT. Translating gives CASGTGFPPSQWAFF.